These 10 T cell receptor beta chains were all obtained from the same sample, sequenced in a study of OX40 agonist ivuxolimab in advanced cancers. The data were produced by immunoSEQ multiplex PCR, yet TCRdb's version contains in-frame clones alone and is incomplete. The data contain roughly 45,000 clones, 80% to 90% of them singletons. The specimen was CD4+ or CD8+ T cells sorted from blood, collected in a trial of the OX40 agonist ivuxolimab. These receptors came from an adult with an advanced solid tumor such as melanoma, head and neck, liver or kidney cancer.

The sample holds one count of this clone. The CDR3 nucleotides are TGTGCCAGCAGTGATCGGGACCTCTATGGCTACACCTTC. Residues: CASSDRDLYGYTF. The chain links TRBV28 to TRBJ1-2, with a possible D match to TRBD1 (5 bases). Germline V lookup: CDR1 MDHEN, CDR2 SYDVKM. This CDR3 is 13 amino acids long. The germline V and J ends were trimmed by 5 bases and 4 bases, with 11 bases remaining between them.

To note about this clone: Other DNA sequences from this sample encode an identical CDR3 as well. CDR3 DNA: TGTGCCAGCAGGCCGGGGCGGGGGTTCGATGAGCAGTTCTTC. Translation: CASRPGRGFDEQFF. The rearrangement joins TRBV19 to TRBJ2-1; 7 bases map to TRBD2. V lost 9 bases and J lost 8; bases outside the gene matches: 13. CDR1 and CDR2 (germline): LNHDA, SQIVND (reference sequence). The CDR3 is 14 residues long.

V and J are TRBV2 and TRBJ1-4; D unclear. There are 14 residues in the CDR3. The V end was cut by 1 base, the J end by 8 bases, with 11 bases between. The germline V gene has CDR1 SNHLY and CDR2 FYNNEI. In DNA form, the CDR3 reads TGTGCCAGCAGTGAAGATCCGAGTAAAGAAAAACTGTTTTTT. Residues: CASSEDPSKEKLFF.

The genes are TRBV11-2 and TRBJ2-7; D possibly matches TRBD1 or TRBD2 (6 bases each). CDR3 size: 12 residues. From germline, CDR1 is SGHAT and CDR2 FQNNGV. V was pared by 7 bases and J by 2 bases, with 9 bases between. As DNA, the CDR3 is TGTGCCAGCACCCGGGGGCCCTACGAGCAGTACTTC. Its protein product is CASTRGPYEQYF.

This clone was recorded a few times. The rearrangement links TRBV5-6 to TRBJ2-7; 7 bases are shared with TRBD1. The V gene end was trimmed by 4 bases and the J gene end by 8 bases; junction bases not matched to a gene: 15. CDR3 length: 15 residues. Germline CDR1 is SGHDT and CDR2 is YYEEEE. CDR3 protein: CASSELALQGIQQYF. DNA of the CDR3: TGTGCCAGCAGCGAACTGGCCCTACAGGGGATCCAGCAGTACTTC.

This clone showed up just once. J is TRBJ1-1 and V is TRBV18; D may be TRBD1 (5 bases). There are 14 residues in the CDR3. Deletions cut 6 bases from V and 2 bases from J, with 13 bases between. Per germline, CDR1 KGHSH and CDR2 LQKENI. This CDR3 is CASSPATGNTEAFF. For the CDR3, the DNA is TGTGCCAGCTCTCCGGCCACAGGAAACACTGAAGCTTTCTTT.

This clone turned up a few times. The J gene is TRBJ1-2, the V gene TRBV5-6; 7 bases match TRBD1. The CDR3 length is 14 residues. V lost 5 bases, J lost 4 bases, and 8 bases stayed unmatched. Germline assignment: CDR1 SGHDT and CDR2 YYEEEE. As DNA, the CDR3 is TGTGCCAGCAGGTACACAGGGGACACCTATGGCTACACCTTC. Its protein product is CASRYTGDTYGYTF.

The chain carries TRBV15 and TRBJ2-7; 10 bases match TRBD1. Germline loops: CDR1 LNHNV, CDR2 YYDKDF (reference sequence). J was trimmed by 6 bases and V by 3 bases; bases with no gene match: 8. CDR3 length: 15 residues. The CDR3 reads CATSRTRQGAGEQYF. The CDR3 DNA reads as TGTGCCACCAGCAGGACGAGACAGGGGGCTGGCGAGCAGTACTTC.

The DNA for the CDR3 is TGTGCCAGCAGCTCCACCTGGGACTATGGCTACACCTTC. It encodes CASSSTWDYGYTF. This chain links TRBV7-2 with TRBJ1-2; no clear D gene. Deletions cut 4 bases from V and 3 bases from J, with 9 bases between. Germline CDR1 SGHTA, CDR2 FQGNSA. This CDR3 contains 13 residues. The whole variable domain, remainder taken from reference TRBV7-2 and TRBJ1-2, is GAGVSQSPSNKVTEKGKDVELRCDPISGHTALYWYRQSLGQGLEFLIYFQGNSAPDKSGLPSDRFSAERTGGSVSTLTIQRTQQEDSAVYLCASSSTWDYGYTFGSGTRLTVV.

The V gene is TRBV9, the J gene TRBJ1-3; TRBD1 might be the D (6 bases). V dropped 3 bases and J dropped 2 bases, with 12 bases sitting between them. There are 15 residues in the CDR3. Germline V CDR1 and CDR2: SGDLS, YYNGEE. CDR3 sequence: CASSASQGPGNTIYF. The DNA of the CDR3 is TGTGCCAGCAGCGCAAGCCAGGGGCCTGGAAACACCATATATTTT.